These 18 T cell receptor beta chains originate from one sample sequenced in a study of T-cell reconstitution after alpha-beta-depleted transplantation in children. Unique molecular identifiers were built into the TCRbeta library. From the PCR reads, TCRdb called clonotypes with MiXCR, one entry per CDR3 protein. The top ten hold around 2.5% of the sample, which has some 500,000 distinct CDR3 sequences, approximately 32% seen once. The sequences come from PBMCs from the stem cell graft donor, collected from the stem cell graft. The receptor set was obtained from a human donor who donated a stem cell graft to a child with aplastic anemia.

This clonotype was observed a handful of times. The rearrangement uses TRBV7-9 and TRBJ1-2; D may be TRBD1 (6 bases). Germline loops: CDR1 SEHNR, CDR2 FQNEAQ (reference sequence). Trimming pared 3 bases from V and 8 bases from J, leaving 22 bases between. The CDR3 sequence is 16 residues long. The CDR3 DNA sequence: TGTGCCAGCAGCTTGGGTTCCGGAACAGGGTTCTACGGCTACACCTTC. Amino acids: CASSLGSGTGFYGYTF.

This clonotype was picked up a small number of times. J is TRBJ2-3 and V is TRBV5-6; 7 nucleotides match TRBD1. This CDR3 has 17 residues. Germline-derived CDR1 and CDR2 are SGHDT and YYEEEE. V shed 4 bases, J shed 0 bases, and the junction held 11 bases outside the gene matches. CDR3 protein: CASSPGQVRTSTDTQYF. The CDR3 DNA sequence: TGTGCCAGCAGCCCAGGACAGGTTAGGACTAGCACAGATACGCAGTATTTT.

The chain combines TRBV20-1 with TRBJ1-2; 8 nucleotides line up with TRBD1. The CDR3 runs to 13 residues. CDR1 and CDR2 from the germline V gene are DFQATT and SNEGSKA (reference sequence). V lost 2 bases, J lost 4 bases, and 3 bases stayed unmatched. The CDR3 DNA reads as TGCAGTGCTAGACAGACAGGGGTCTATGGCTACACCTTC. It codes for CSARQTGVYGYTF.

This clonotype was detected only a few times. V and J are TRBV20-1 and TRBJ1-2; D possibly corresponds to TRBD1 (6 bases). Germline loops: CDR1 DFQATT, CDR2 SNEGSKA (reference sequence). The CDR3 runs 15 residues. Between the trimmed V and J ends, which lost 7 bases and 8 bases, there was a span of 26 bases. CDR3 loop: CSVRAGTTLVKGYTF. CDR3 bases: TGCAGTGTCAGGGCCGGGACAACCCTTGTTAAGGGCTACACCTTC.

The V call is TRBV12-3 or TRBV12-4, the J call TRBJ2-5, with TRBD2 identical over 8 bases. The V and J ends lost 1 base and 5 bases, in that order; junction bases with no gene match: 6. The CDR3 extends over 15 amino acids. The CDR3 DNA follows: TGTGCCAGCAGTTTAGGGGCGGGAGGTGAGGAGACCCAGTACTTC. Protein product: CASSLGAGGEETQYF.

This clonotype has just a few counts. J is TRBJ2-7 and V is TRBV6-2 or TRBV6-3; 13 nucleotides agree with TRBD2. Per the germline V gene, CDR1 is MNHEY and CDR2 is SVGEGT. The CDR3 is 15 amino acids. With V trimmed by 2 bases and J by 6 bases, 4 bases remained unmatched. The CDR3 DNA reads as TGTGCCAGCAGTTACGGGACTAGCGGGACGGGCGAGCAGTACGTC. Its translation is CASSYGTSGTGEQYV.

The chain has TRBV15 and TRBJ1-1; D gene uncertain. Trimming pared 0 bases from V and 7 bases from J, leaving 12 bases between. CDR3 length: 14 amino acids. Looked up from germline, CDR1 is LNHNV and CDR2 is YYDKDF (reference sequence). The DNA of the CDR3 is TGTGCCACCAGCAGAGATGACGGGTCCATTGAAGCTTTCTTT. Translating gives CATSRDDGSIEAFF.

This clonotype turned up a few times. The chain combines TRBV20-1 with TRBJ2-3; a weak D match, TRBD2 (5 bases). Germline CDR1 DFQATT, CDR2 SNEGSKA (reference sequence). The CDR3 runs 21 residues. Trimming removed 0 bases from V and 3 bases from J, with 31 bases in between. CDR3 residues: CSARDTRTLGRLTVPTDTQYF. DNA for the CDR3: TGCAGTGCTAGAGATACTAGGACCCTAGGCCGACTCACGGTTCCGACAGATACGCAGTATTTT.

This clonotype was seen more than once but under ten times. V is TRBV7-3 and J is TRBJ2-1, with 8 bases identical to TRBD1. The CDR3 covers 18 residues. J was trimmed by 0 bases and V by 4 bases; bases with no gene match: 11. Germline V lookup: CDR1 SGHTA, CDR2 FQGTGA. The CDR3 loop is CASSSSGTGLSSYNEQFF. The CDR3 nucleotides are TGTGCCAGCAGCTCATCCGGGACAGGCTTGAGCTCCTACAATGAGCAGTTCTTC.

This clonotype occurred a few times. The chain has TRBV12-3 or TRBV12-4 and TRBJ1-1; TRBD1 matches at 8 bases. There are 12 residues in the CDR3. V lost 6 bases to trimming and J lost 14 bases; unmatched junction nucleotides: 11. The CDR3 bases are TGTGCCAGCAGAACTCAGGGGGCGCGGCCCTTCTTT. Translated, it gives CASRTQGARPFF.

The rearrangement uses TRBV29-1 and TRBJ1-2, with 12 bases lining up with TRBD1. CDR3 length equals 12 residues. V lost 6 bases and J lost 6; bases outside the gene matches: 2. Per germline, CDR1 SQVTM and CDR2 ANQGSEA. CDR3 protein: CSVGQGANGYTF. The CDR3 coding sequence is TGCAGCGTGGGACAGGGGGCGAATGGCTACACCTTC.

This clonotype was seen more than once but under ten times. The genes are TRBV5-1 and TRBJ2-2; TRBD1 is a possible D gene (7 bases). This CDR3 is 16 amino acids long. Germline loops: CDR1 SGHRS, CDR2 YFSETQ. The V end lost 0 bases, the J end lost 4 bases, and 13 bases lay between the germline ends. As DNA, the CDR3 is TGCGCCAGCAGCTTGGCCAGGGGGGCCTCCACCGGGGAGCTGTTTTTT. Protein sequence: CASSLARGASTGELFF.

This chain connects TRBV20-1 to TRBJ2-1; TRBD2 matches at 10 bases. The CDR3 length is 15 residues. CDR1 DFQATT and CDR2 SNEGSKA come from the germline V gene (reference sequence). V lost 0 bases to trimming and J lost 8 bases; unmatched junction nucleotides: 7. This chain's CDR3 is CSARDPSGSGYEQFF. CDR3 nucleotide sequence: TGCAGTGCTAGAGACCCTAGCGGGAGTGGGTATGAGCAGTTCTTC.

This chain joins TRBV5-1 and TRBJ2-3; D not certain. V gave up 4 bases and J gave up 2 bases, with 11 bases separating them. The length of the CDR3 is 14 residues. CDR1 is SGHRS, CDR2 YFSETQ, per germline. Written as DNA, the CDR3 is TGCGCCAGCAGCCTGGACGGCTACACAGATACGCAGTATTTT. This encodes CASSLDGYTDTQYF.

The table lists this clonotype with a few counts. The chain's CDR3 is CASKGVGRQETQYF. CDR3 nucleotides: TGTGCCAGCAAGGGAGTGGGCCGCCAAGAGACCCAGTACTTC. J is TRBJ2-5 and V is TRBV12-3 or TRBV12-4; weak D call: TRBD2 (5 bases). The length of the CDR3 is 14 residues. Deletions cut 7 bases from V and 1 base from J, with 13 bases between.

The rearrangement joins TRBV5-1 to TRBJ2-2, with no clear D. The V gene's germline CDR1 is SGHRS and CDR2 YFSETQ. The CDR3 covers 15 residues. Trimming removed 3 bases at V and 0 bases at J, with 9 bases between. The CDR3 DNA reads TGCGCCAGCAGCTCGCGGCCTTCGAACACCGGGGAGCTGTTTTTT. Translating it yields CASSSRPSNTGELFF.

This chain connects TRBV18 to TRBJ1-1; D gene ambiguous. This CDR3 spans 13 amino acids. V was shortened by 1 base and J by 0 bases, with 3 bases between the two germline ends. The germline gives CDR1 KGHSH, CDR2 LQKENI. In DNA, the CDR3 is TGTGCCAGCTCACCACTCCTGAACACTGAAGCTTTCTTT. Translating gives CASSPLLNTEAFF.

The chain uses TRBV6-5 and TRBJ2-7, with D possibly being TRBD1 (6 bases). The germline V gene has CDR1 MNHEY and CDR2 SVGAGI. Trimming took 2 bases from V and 6 from J, leaving 17 bases between them. This CDR3 region has 15 residues. The CDR3, as DNA: TGTGCCAGCAGTTACCAGGGGACGGGACCATTCGAGCAGTACTTC. It yields the protein CASSYQGTGPFEQYF.